The present TCR beta chain was sequenced within a study of technical replicates of blood from several donors. The assay was immunoSEQ multiplex PCR, and TCRdb's table has in-frame clones only and misses some. The table records around 81,000 clones, under 97% of them present only once. The CDR3 contains 13 residues. From germline, CDR1 is SGHTA and CDR2 FQGTGA. Trimming left V 0 bases short and J 4 bases short, with 6 bases between. This clone was recorded once. Sequenced: T cells isolated from PBMCs. This receptor was taken from a human donor in good health. The chain has TRBV7-3 and TRBJ1-2; no firm D call. The CDR3 reads CASSLTGGYGYTF. CDR3 nucleotides: TGTGCCAGCAGCTTAACAGGCGGCTATGGCTACACCTTC.